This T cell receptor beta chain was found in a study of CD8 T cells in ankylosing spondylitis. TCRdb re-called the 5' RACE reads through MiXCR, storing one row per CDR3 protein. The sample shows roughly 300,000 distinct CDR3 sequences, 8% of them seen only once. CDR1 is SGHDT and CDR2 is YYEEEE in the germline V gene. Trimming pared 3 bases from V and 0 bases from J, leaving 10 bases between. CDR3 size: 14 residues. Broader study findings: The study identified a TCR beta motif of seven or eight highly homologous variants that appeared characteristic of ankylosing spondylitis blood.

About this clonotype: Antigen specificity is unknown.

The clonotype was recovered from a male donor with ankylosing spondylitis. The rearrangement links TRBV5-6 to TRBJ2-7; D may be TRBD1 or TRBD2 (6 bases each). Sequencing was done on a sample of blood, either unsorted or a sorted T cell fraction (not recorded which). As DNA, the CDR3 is TGTGCCAGCAGCTGGGGGGCGGGCTCCTACGAGCAGTACTTC. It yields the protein CASSWGAGSYEQYF.